This T cell receptor (beta chain) was observed in a study of blood T cells in healthy people across ages. Alongside a J-beta primer mix, a sample-barcoded 5' primer served in a second PCR lasting roughly 6 to 11 cycles. TCRdb re-analysed the 5' RACE reads in MiXCR, keeping a single row per CDR3 protein. The table includes 1,300,000 or so distinct CDR3 sequences, approximately 59% detected once. This clonotype was counted a few times. Between the trimmed V and J ends, which lost 1 base and 0 bases, there was a span of 13 bases. Germline loops: CDR1 SGHAT, CDR2 FQNNGV. CDR3 length equals 16 residues. This TCR was recovered from a man between 18 and 35 years old in good health. The V call is TRBV11-2, the J call TRBJ2-7; D possibly corresponds to TRBD2 (5 bases). The specimen was blood. The CDR3 nucleotides are TGTGCCAGCAGCTTAGCTAGGGAGATCAGCTCCTACGAGCAGTACTTC. This codes for CASSLAREISSYEQYF.